This T cell receptor beta chain is from a study of blood T cell repertoires in COVID-19 (dated by TCRdb to 2020 to 2022). For the study in its entirety: The collaborator samples originated in the United States, Italy and Spain and spanned the acute and convalescent phases of COVID-19. The prospective study material was composed of cDNA or gDNA derived from T cells, B-cell-depleted T cells, or PBMCs. The dataset comprised deeply sampled blood TCRbeta repertoires from subjects exposed to, actively infected with, or recovered from COVID-19. A freely available public database, intended as a resource for researchers studying the immune response to SARS-CoV-2, is where the repertoires were released. The samples were drawn from two sources: the first 160 participants of the ongoing ImmuneRACE study, and 1,200 or so subjects contributed by 6 global collaborators. A de-identified subject ID, COVID-19 status, age in years and sex were almost always included in the sample metadata. HLA class I and class II types, where available, came from metadata supplied by the sample provider rather than from assay-based typing.

Overall study results and their limits: Clinical and demographic metadata were provided uncurated, with the amount varying by source and participant.

This clone was picked up many times. Its antigen target is currently unknown. No quality values exist for individual bases; no much larger clone is one base distant. There are 16 amino acids in the CDR3, from cysteine to phenylalanine inclusive. This entry keeps only the CDR3 DNA: 48 bases, framed from base 1. V is clipped by 1 base and J by 2 bases, and the sequence between their germline boundaries is 14 bases long. Reading the germline V gene gives CDR1 SGHDT and CDR2 YYEEEE. The immunoSEQ Assay, a bias-controlled multiplex PCR, was used to amplify TCRbeta CDR3 regions from genomic DNA. Concerning the study's data processing: Within the assay, amplification of reference gene primers was used to estimate how many nucleated cells each sample contained. Sequence reads were collapsed and filtered to measure the absolute abundance of every unique TCRbeta CDR3 rearrangement. For each sample, productive Simpson clonality was calculated by taking the square root of Simpson's diversity index across productive rearrangements. The table comes from immuneACCESS by way of TCRdb, which keeps in-frame sequences with V and J called. Part of the clones is missing from these tables; in studies checked, under half for an unresolved V gene and the rest for unknown reasons. The V and J calls and the clone size are those of that table, but D and trimming were determined from the DNA. Present in this sample are about 300,000 clones, around 90% of which were seen just once. The ten biggest clones cover nearly 7% of the sample.

At one collaborating source in Seattle, patients were enrolled during active infection and were followed longitudinally through the course of disease. Each collaborating institution followed its own protocols to collect whole blood in K2EDTA tubes. Collaborator samples were shipped for TCRbeta analysis as frozen whole blood, isolated PBMCs, or DNA extracted from either sample type. This receptor chain uses TRBV5-6 and TRBJ2-3; TRBD1 is a possible D gene, resting on 6 matching bases. The sequencing input was peripheral blood. This TCR came from a woman aged 25 to 39 with COVID-19, enrolled during active disease. In nucleotides, the sequence is TGTGCCAGCAGCTTGTATTACAGGGCCCACACAGATACGCAGTATTTT. Its translation reads: CASSLYYRAHTDTQYF.